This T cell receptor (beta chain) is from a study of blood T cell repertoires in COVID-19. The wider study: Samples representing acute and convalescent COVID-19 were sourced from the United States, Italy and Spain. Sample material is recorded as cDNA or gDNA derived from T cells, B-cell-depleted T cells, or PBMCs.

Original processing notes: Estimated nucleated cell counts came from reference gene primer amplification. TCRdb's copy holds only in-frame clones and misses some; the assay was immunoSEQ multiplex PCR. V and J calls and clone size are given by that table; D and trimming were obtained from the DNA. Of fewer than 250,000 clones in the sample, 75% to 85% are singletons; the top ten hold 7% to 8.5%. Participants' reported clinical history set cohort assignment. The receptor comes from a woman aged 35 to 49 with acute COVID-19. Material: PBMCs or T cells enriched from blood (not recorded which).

The CDR3 sequence: CASSPIAGELNEQFF. The CDR3 DNA reads TGTGCCAGCAGCCCGATAGCGGGAGAACTCAATGAGCAGTTCTTC. The chain carries TRBV7-6 and TRBJ2-1, with TRBD2 matching over 9 bases. The CDR3 is 15 residues long. The germline CDR1 and CDR2 sequences are SGHVS and FNYEAQ. With V trimmed by 5 bases and J by 6 bases, 8 bases remained unmatched.